The rows below give T cell receptor beta chains drawn from one sample of a study of post-analysis software for immune sequencing data. TCRdb reprocessed the PCR reads with MiXCR, giving one entry per CDR3 protein. The sample has around 770,000 distinct CDR3 sequences, 46% seen once. Source material: blood. These TCRs come from a girl aged 10-17 years with multiple sclerosis. Both conserved end residues are part of each CDR3. Fields, in order: J gene, D gene, V gene, clone size, CDR3 DNA, CDR3 protein. D genes are given only for firm matches. The size entry is marked missing in some rows and otherwise reads once, few, many or a size class.

J: TRBJ2-6; D: -; V: TRBV29-1; size: -; DNA: TGCAGCGTTCGGGTATCAGTCTCTGGGGCCAACGTCCGGACTTTC; CDR3: CSVRVSVSGANVRTF
J: TRBJ2-1; D: TRBD2; V: TRBV9; size: -; DNA: TGTGCCAGCAGCGCAGGGGCTAGCGGGTACAATGAGCAGTTCTTC; CDR3: CASSAGASGYNEQFF
J: TRBJ2-1; D: TRBD2; V: TRBV29-1; size: -; DNA: TGCAGCGTTGCGGGGGGTGGCTCCTACAATGAGCAGTTCTTC; CDR3: CSVAGGGSYNEQFF
J: TRBJ2-7; D: -; V: TRBV27; size: many; DNA: TGTGCCAGCAGTCCGGAAAGGGACACGATCTACGAGCAGTACTTC; CDR3: CASSPERDTIYEQYF
J: TRBJ1-2; D: -; V: TRBV5-5; size: few; DNA: TGTGCCAGCAGCTTTGAATCTCATGGCTACACCTTC; CDR3: CASSFESHGYTF
J: TRBJ2-7; D: TRBD2; V: TRBV12-3/TRBV12-4; size: few; DNA: TGTGCCAGCAGTTTAGCACCGACTAGCGAATACGAGCAGTACTTC; CDR3: CASSLAPTSEYEQYF
J: TRBJ2-1; D: -; V: TRBV12-3/TRBV12-4; size: many; DNA: TGTGCCAGCAGTTTACCGAGCTCCTACAATGAGCAGTTCTTC; CDR3: CASSLPSSYNEQFF
J: TRBJ2-7; D: -; V: TRBV12-3/TRBV12-4; size: few; DNA: TGTGCCAGCAGTTTAGTAGGGCCGACCTACGAGCAGTACTTC; CDR3: CASSLVGPTYEQYF
J: TRBJ1-2; D: -; V: TRBV7-8; size: few; DNA: TGTGCCAGCAGCTTAGTCAGGGGCGCGGTCGGGGGCTACACCTTC; CDR3: CASSLVRGAVGGYTF
J: TRBJ2-3; D: TRBD2; V: TRBV6-1; size: few; DNA: TGTGCCAGCAGTGATGCGGGGGTCACAGATACGCAGTATTTT; CDR3: CASSDAGVTDTQYF
J: TRBJ1-5; D: -; V: TRBV6-6; size: -; DNA: TGTGCCAGCAGAACAGGGCCGGACAATCAGCCCCAGCATTTT; CDR3: CASRTGPDNQPQHF
J: TRBJ1-4; D: -; V: TRBV5-1; size: few; DNA: TGCGCCAGCAGCTTCGACAGAATAGCAACTAATGAAAAACTGTTTTTT; CDR3: CASSFDRIATNEKLFF
J: TRBJ2-1; D: -; V: TRBV23-1; size: -; DNA: TGCGCCAGCAGTCAATCTCGGAGGGAACCCTACAATGAGCAGTTCTTC; CDR3: CASSQSRREPYNEQFF
J: TRBJ2-1; D: TRBD2; V: TRBV28; size: -; DNA: TGTGCCAGCATCTTAGCGGGAGGGGACTACAATGAGCAGTTCTTC; CDR3: CASILAGGDYNEQFF
J: TRBJ2-7; D: -; V: TRBV3-1; size: few; DNA: TGTGCCAGCAGCCAAGAGTCCTACGAGCAGTACTTC; CDR3: CASSQESYEQYF
J: TRBJ2-7; D: TRBD2; V: TRBV11-2; size: -; DNA: TGTGCCAGCGCTAAAGGACTAGCGGACACCTACGAGCAGTACTTC; CDR3: CASAKGLADTYEQYF
J: TRBJ2-1; D: -; V: TRBV12-3/TRBV12-4; size: -; DNA: TGTGCCAGCAGTTTCGTCCATGTCCCTTTAGAGCAGTTCTTC; CDR3: CASSFVHVPLEQFF
J: TRBJ2-5; D: -; V: TRBV6-2/TRBV6-3; size: -; DNA: TGTGCCAGCAGCCAAGCGGAGGGGGTGGAGACCCAGTACTTC; CDR3: CASSQAEGVETQYF
J: TRBJ2-6; D: -; V: TRBV15; size: -; DNA: TGTGCCACCAGCAGTCGAGAACCGCTCCAGTCCGGGCTGCTCTTTAGGGCCAACGTCCTGACTTTC; CDR3: CATSSREPLQSGLLFRANVLTF
J: TRBJ2-1; D: -; V: TRBV12-3/TRBV12-4; size: -; DNA: TGTGCCAGCAGTTTACCCATTCTAGATACTTTTGATGAGCAGTTCTTC; CDR3: CASSLPILDTFDEQFF
J: TRBJ2-1; D: TRBD1; V: TRBV7-9; size: few; DNA: TGTGCCAGCAGGTTAACAGGGGGCCCTGACAATGAGCAGTTCTTC; CDR3: CASRLTGGPDNEQFF
J: TRBJ1-5; D: -; V: TRBV10-3; size: -; DNA: TGTGCCATCAGTGAGTCCCAGGGACGGGCCTCAAATCAGCCCCAGCATTTT; CDR3: CAISESQGRASNQPQHF
J: TRBJ2-7; D: -; V: TRBV6-1; size: few; DNA: TGTGCCAGCATTCCGACGCCGGTGCACCTGACCTACGAGCAGTACTTC; CDR3: CASIPTPVHLTYEQYF
J: TRBJ2-3; D: -; V: TRBV7-8; size: few; DNA: TGTGCCAGCAGCCCGGACAGTTCAGATACGCAGTATTTT; CDR3: CASSPDSSDTQYF
J: TRBJ1-4; D: -; V: TRBV6-1; size: few; DNA: TGTGCCAGCAGTGAACGAAGTCGGGGAGAAAAACTGTTTTTT; CDR3: CASSERSRGEKLFF
J: TRBJ1-1; D: -; V: TRBV5-1; size: few; DNA: TGCGCCAGCAGCCGGGACGCGGACACTGAAGCTTTCTTT; CDR3: CASSRDADTEAFF
J: TRBJ2-3; D: -; V: TRBV19; size: -; DNA: TGTGCCAGTAGTATCGGTGGAGGGAATACGCAGTATTTT; CDR3: CASSIGGGNTQYF
J: TRBJ1-3; D: TRBD1; V: TRBV18; size: -; DNA: TGTGCCAGCTCCTGGGACAGCAACTCTGGAAACACCATATATTTT; CDR3: CASSWDSNSGNTIYF
J: TRBJ2-3; D: TRBD1; V: TRBV9; size: -; DNA: TGTGCCAGCAGCGTAGAAGGGGGCGCCGCAGATACGCAGTATTTT; CDR3: CASSVEGGAADTQYF
J: TRBJ2-7; D: TRBD2; V: TRBV6-6; size: -; DNA: TGTGCCAGCAGTCCCAAGGGACTAGCGGACTCCTACGAGCAGTACTTC; CDR3: CASSPKGLADSYEQYF
J: TRBJ2-1; D: -; V: TRBV11-2; size: -; DNA: TGTGCCAACAGACCAAGACCAATTTCCTACAATGAGCAGTTCTTC; CDR3: CANRPRPISYNEQFF
J: TRBJ2-2; D: -; V: TRBV15; size: -; DNA: TGTGCCACCAGCATTCTTAGACTCGGGCCCGGTTCCGGGGAGCTGTTTTTT; CDR3: CATSILRLGPGSGELFF
J: TRBJ2-6; D: -; V: TRBV6-1; size: few; DNA: TGTGCCAGCAGTCGCGGACACGGGAACTCTGGGGCCAACGTCCTGACTTTC; CDR3: CASSRGHGNSGANVLTF
J: TRBJ2-1; D: -; V: TRBV7-9; size: -; DNA: TGTGCCAGCAGGATGGACGATGAGCAGTTCTTC; CDR3: CASRMDDEQFF
J: TRBJ2-3; D: -; V: TRBV21-1; size: few; DNA: TGTGCCAGCAGCGACCCTAGTGGGACAGCCACAGATACGCAGTATTTT; CDR3: CASSDPSGTATDTQYF
J: TRBJ2-7; D: TRBD2; V: TRBV24-1; size: -; DNA: TGTGCCACCAGTGATCCGGGACTAGCGGGAGGGAGCGAGCAGTACTTC; CDR3: CATSDPGLAGGSEQYF
J: TRBJ2-7; D: TRBD2; V: TRBV15; size: -; DNA: TGTGCCACCAGCAGCCGGACTAGCGGCTCCTACGAGCAGTACTTC; CDR3: CATSSRTSGSYEQYF
J: TRBJ2-7; D: TRBD1; V: TRBV28; size: few; DNA: TGTGCCAGCAGTACGACAGGGCATAGCTCCTACGAGCAGTACTTC; CDR3: CASSTTGHSSYEQYF
J: TRBJ2-7; D: TRBD2; V: TRBV5-1; size: -; DNA: TGCGCCAGCAGCTTGGGACTAGCGACCGGGGGCGAGCAGTACTTC; CDR3: CASSLGLATGGEQYF
J: TRBJ2-5; D: -; V: TRBV11-2; size: -; DNA: TGTGCCAGCAGCCCGCACGGTGGGGAAGAGACCCAGTACTTC; CDR3: CASSPHGGEETQYF
J: TRBJ2-7; D: TRBD2; V: TRBV5-1; size: few; DNA: TGCGCCAGCAGCTTGAATTTTGGGGAGGGCTACGAGCAGTACTTC; CDR3: CASSLNFGEGYEQYF
J: TRBJ2-7; D: TRBD2; V: TRBV20-1; size: few; DNA: TGCAGTGCTGCGACTAGCGGGAACTCCTACGAGCAGTACTTC; CDR3: CSAATSGNSYEQYF